The rows below give T cell receptor beta chains drawn from one sample of a study of blood T cell repertoires in COVID-19. Profiling relied on immunoSEQ multiplex PCR, and the TCRdb table lists in-frame clones only, not all of them. The sample yields 35,000 to 45,000 clones, approximately 90% seen once. The sequenced sample consisted of peripheral blood. The receptors originated from a man aged 65 to 85 with active COVID-19. Both conserved end residues are part of each CDR3. A D gene is named only where the DNA matches it firmly. Clone size is given for some rows only: seen once, a few or many times, or a class if the clone is expanded.

d_gene	j_gene	v_gene	abundance	CDR3aa	CDR3nt
-	TRBJ2-3	TRBV7-8	-	CASSKQRARGTDTQYF	TGTGCCAGCAGCAAACAGCGGGCCAGAGGTACCGATACGCAGTATTTT
TRBD2	TRBJ2-2	TRBV11-2	-	CASSGLAGGVGELFF	TGTGCCAGCAGCGGCCTAGCGGGGGGGGTCGGGGAGCTGTTTTTT
TRBD2	TRBJ2-1	TRBV10-3	-	CAISEGLAGGSSYNEQFF	TGTGCCATCAGTGAGGGATTAGCGGGGGGTAGCTCCTACAATGAGCAGTTCTTC
-	TRBJ2-1	TRBV6-1	-	CASREGASSYNEQFF	TGTGCCAGCAGAGAAGGGGCCAGCTCCTACAATGAGCAGTTCTTC
-	TRBJ1-3	TRBV7-2	once	CASSDHRAPSGNTIYF	TGTGCCAGCAGCGACCACAGGGCCCCCTCTGGAAACACCATATATTTT
TRBD1	TRBJ2-3	TRBV4-1	-	CASSPGRDRGTDTQYF	TGCGCCAGCAGCCCCGGCCGGGACAGGGGCACAGATACGCAGTATTTT
TRBD2	TRBJ2-5	TRBV4-2	-	CASSQDAWTSGQETQYF	TGTGCCAGCAGCCAAGATGCCTGGACTAGCGGCCAAGAGACCCAGTACTTC
-	TRBJ2-5	TRBV6-2/TRBV6-3	-	CASSPTRARRETQYF	TGTGCCAGCAGTCCCACTAGAGCCAGGCGGGAGACCCAGTACTTC
TRBD2	TRBJ2-5	TRBV6-5	once	CASSYSRTSGQETQYF	TGTGCCAGCAGTTACTCGCGGACTAGCGGACAAGAGACCCAGTACTTC
-	TRBJ1-1	TRBV18	-	CASSPDRKNTEAFF	TGTGCCAGCTCGCCCGACAGGAAGAATACTGAAGCTTTCTTT
-	TRBJ2-7	TRBV7-8	-	CASSYQGGPYEQYF	TGTGCCAGCAGCTACCAGGGGGGCCCCTACGAGCAGTACTTC
TRBD2	TRBJ2-1	TRBV7-3	-	CASSSGGGPYNEQFF	TGTGCCAGCAGCTCAGGCGGGGGGCCCTATAATGAGCAGTTCTTC
-	TRBJ2-2	TRBV6-2/TRBV6-3	-	CASSYGHTSGELFF	TGTGCCAGCAGTTACGGGCACACCTCCGGGGAGCTGTTTTTT
TRBD1	TRBJ2-1	TRBV27	-	CASSPRDSLFF	TGTGCCAGCAGTCCCCGGGACAGTTTGTTCTTC
TRBD2	TRBJ2-7	TRBV6-2/TRBV6-3	-	CASSRTSGTSYEQYF	TGTGCCAGCAGCCGTACTAGCGGCACCTCCTACGAGCAGTACTTC
TRBD2	TRBJ2-1	TRBV7-6	-	CASRPLAGASYNEQFF	TGTGCCAGCAGGCCTCTAGCGGGAGCGTCCTACAATGAGCAGTTCTTC
-	TRBJ1-2	TRBV4-1	-	CASSQDRLGAGYTF	TGCGCCAGCAGCCAAGATCGATTGGGGGCTGGCTACACCTTC
-	TRBJ2-7	TRBV28	-	CASSLKDRGVHEQYF	TGTGCCAGCAGTTTAAAGGACAGAGGTGTCCACGAGCAGTACTTC
TRBD1	TRBJ1-6	TRBV5-8	once	CASSLVGQDRPLHF	TGTGCCAGCAGCTTGGTAGGACAGGACCGGCCCCTCCACTTT
TRBD2	TRBJ2-1	TRBV5-5	few	CASSRTSGRGFEQFF	TGTGCCAGCAGCCGGACTAGCGGGAGGGGTTTTGAGCAGTTCTTC
-	TRBJ1-4	TRBV18	-	CASSRAGEKLFF	TGTGCCAGCTCACGAGCAGGTGAAAAACTGTTTTTT
-	TRBJ2-3	TRBV5-1	-	CASRGGVDTQYF	TGCGCCAGCAGGGGCGGGGTCGATACGCAGTATTTT
-	TRBJ2-7	TRBV27	-	CASSLKWGAVGSYEQYF	TGTGCCAGCAGTTTAAAGTGGGGAGCGGTCGGCTCGTACGAGCAGTACTTC
TRBD1	TRBJ1-6	TRBV19	-	CASSIGIPRQGLNSPLHF	TGTGCCAGTAGTATCGGTATTCCCAGACAGGGATTAAATTCACCCCTCCACTTT
-	TRBJ1-5	TRBV7-8	-	CASSVLGGVEGNQPQHF	TGTGCCAGCAGCGTCCTGGGGGGGGTCGAAGGCAATCAGCCCCAGCATTTT
TRBD1	TRBJ1-4	TRBV5-1	-	CASSLYRGANEKLFF	TGCGCCAGCAGCCTATACAGGGGCGCGAATGAAAAACTGTTTTTT
-	TRBJ2-7	TRBV28	-	CASSLFSAGRNEQYF	TGTGCCAGCAGTTTATTTAGCGCAGGGAGGAACGAGCAGTACTTC
-	TRBJ2-7	TRBV4-2	-	CASSQAQAYEQYF	TGTGCCAGCAGCCAAGCACAAGCCTACGAGCAGTACTTC
TRBD1	TRBJ2-5	TRBV18	-	CASSLQTGEETQYF	TGTGCCAGCTCATTACAGACAGGGGAAGAGACCCAGTACTTC
-	TRBJ1-6	TRBV3-1/TRBV3-2	-	CASSQGAGSPLHF	TGTGCCAGCAGCCAAGGGGCGGGTTCACCCCTCCACTTT
TRBD2	TRBJ2-5	TRBV7-2	-	CASSSSGLGFLETQYF	TGTGCCAGCAGCTCATCGGGACTAGGATTCCTAGAGACCCAGTACTTC
TRBD1	TRBJ2-3	TRBV7-2	-	CASSLQGAVGTDTQYF	TGTGCCAGCAGCTTACAGGGGGCCGTGGGCACAGATACGCAGTATTTT
-	TRBJ2-3	TRBV7-2	-	CASSLAGGTLTDTQYF	TGTGCCAGCAGCTTAGCCGGGGGGACACTCACAGATACGCAGTATTTT